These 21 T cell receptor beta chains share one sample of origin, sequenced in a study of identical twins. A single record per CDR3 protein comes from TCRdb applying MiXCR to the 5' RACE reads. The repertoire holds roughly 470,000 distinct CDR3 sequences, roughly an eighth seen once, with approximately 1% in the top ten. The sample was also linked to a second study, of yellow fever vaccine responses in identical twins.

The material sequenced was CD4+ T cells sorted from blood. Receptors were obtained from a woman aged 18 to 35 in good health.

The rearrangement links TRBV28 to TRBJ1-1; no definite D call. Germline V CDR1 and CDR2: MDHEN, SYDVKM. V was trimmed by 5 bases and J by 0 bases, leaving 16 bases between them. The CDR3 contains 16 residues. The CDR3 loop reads CASSTNTESMNTEAFF. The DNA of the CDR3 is TGTGCCAGCAGTACCAACACGGAGTCAATGAACACTGAAGCTTTCTTT.

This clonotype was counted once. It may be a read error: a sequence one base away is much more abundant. The CDR3 reads CASSQVSNDQFF. Here the CDR3 DNA reads TGTGCCAGCAGCCAAGTATCGAATGACCAGTTCTTC. The chain combines TRBV3-1 with TRBJ2-1; D ambiguous. The V gene's germline CDR1 is LGHDT and CDR2 YNNKEL (reference sequence). The CDR3 length is 12 residues.

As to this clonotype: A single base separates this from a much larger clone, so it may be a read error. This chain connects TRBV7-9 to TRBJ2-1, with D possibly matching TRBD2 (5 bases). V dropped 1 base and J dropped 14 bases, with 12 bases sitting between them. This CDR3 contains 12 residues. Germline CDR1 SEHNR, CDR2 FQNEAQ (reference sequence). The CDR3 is CASSLVSWEKFF. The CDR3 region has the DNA TGTGCCAGCAGCTTAGTGAGTTGGGAGAAGTTCTTC.

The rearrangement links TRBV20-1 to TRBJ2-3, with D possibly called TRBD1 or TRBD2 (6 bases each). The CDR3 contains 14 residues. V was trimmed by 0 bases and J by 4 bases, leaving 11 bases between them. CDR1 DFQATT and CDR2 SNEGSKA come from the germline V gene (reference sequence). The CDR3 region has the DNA TGCAGTGCTAGAGATCTGGGGGGCTCAGATACGCAGTATTTT. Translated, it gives CSARDLGGSDTQYF.

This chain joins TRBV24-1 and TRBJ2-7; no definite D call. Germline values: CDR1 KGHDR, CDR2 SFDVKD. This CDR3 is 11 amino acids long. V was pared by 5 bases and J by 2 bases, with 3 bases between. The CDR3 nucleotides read TGTGCCACCAGTGTTCCCTACGAGCAGTACTTC. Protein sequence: CATSVPYEQYF.

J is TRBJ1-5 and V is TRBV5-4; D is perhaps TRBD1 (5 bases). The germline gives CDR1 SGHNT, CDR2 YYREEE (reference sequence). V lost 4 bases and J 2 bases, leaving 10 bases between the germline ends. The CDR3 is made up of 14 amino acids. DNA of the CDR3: TGTGCCAGCAGCCTGATAGGGGGCAATCAGCCCCAGCATTTT. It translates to CASSLIGGNQPQHF. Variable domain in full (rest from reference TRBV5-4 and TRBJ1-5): ETGVTQSPTHLIKTRGQQVTLRCSSQSGHNTVSWYQQALGQGPQFIFQYYREEENGRGNFPPRFSGLQFPNYSSELNVNALELDDSALYLCASSLIGGNQPQHFGDGTRLSIL.

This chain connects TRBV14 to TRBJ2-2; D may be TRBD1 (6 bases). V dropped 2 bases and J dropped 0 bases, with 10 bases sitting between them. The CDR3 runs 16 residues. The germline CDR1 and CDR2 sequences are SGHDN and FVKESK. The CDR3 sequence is CASSQLDRANTGELFF. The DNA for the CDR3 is TGTGCCAGCAGCCAACTGGACAGAGCGAACACCGGGGAGCTGTTTTTT.

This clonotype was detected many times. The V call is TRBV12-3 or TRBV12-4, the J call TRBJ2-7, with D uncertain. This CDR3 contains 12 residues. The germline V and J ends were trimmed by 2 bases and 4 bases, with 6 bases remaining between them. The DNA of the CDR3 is TGTGCCAGCAGTTTAAATGGGTACGAGCAGTACTTC. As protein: CASSLNGYEQYF.

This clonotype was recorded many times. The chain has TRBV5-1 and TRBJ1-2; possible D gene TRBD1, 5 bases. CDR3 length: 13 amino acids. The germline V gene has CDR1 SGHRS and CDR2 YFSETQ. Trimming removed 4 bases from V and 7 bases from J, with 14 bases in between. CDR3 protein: CASSPGAGGGYTF. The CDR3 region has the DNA TGCGCCAGCAGCCCCGGGGCTGGGGGTGGCTACACCTTC.

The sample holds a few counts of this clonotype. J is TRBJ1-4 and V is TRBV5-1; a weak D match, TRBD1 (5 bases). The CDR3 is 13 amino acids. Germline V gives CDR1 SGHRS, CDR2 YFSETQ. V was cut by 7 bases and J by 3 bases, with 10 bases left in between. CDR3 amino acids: CASRVGPNEKLFF. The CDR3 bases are TGCGCCAGCCGAGTGGGGCCTAATGAAAAACTGTTTTTT.

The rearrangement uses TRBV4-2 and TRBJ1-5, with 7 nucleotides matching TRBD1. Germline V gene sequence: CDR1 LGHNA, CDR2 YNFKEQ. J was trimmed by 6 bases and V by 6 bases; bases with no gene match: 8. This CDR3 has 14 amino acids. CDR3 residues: CASSRQGGVQPQHF. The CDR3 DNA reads TGTGCCAGCAGTCGACAGGGTGGGGTTCAGCCCCAGCATTTT.

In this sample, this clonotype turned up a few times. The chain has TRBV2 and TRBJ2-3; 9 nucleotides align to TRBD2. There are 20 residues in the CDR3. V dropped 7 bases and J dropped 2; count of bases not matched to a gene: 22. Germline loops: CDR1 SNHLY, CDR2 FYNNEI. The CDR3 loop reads CASTARAGGTDPGNTDTQYF. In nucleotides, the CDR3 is TGTGCCAGCACCGCCAGAGCGGGAGGAACCGATCCGGGAAACACAGATACGCAGTATTTT.

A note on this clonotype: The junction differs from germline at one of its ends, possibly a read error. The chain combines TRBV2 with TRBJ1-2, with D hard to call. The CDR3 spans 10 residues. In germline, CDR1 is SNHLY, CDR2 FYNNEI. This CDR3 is CASREAGYTF. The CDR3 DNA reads TGTGCCAGCAGGGAAGCTGGCTACACCTTC.

The CDR3 region is CASSLAWSQGASYEQYF. Written as DNA, the CDR3 is TGTGCCAGCAGCTTGGCCTGGAGCCAGGGGGCTTCCTACGAGCAGTACTTC. The chain links TRBV5-6 to TRBJ2-7, with TRBD1 matching 8 bases. CDR3 size: 17 residues. Germline CDR1 SGHDT, CDR2 YYEEEE. Germline trimming cut 0 bases from V and 1 base from J; bases unmatched to any gene: 9.

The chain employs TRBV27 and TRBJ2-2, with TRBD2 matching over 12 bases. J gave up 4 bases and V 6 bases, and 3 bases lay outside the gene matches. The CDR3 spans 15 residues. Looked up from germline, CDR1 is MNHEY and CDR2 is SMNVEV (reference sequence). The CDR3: CASSTGLAGTGELFF. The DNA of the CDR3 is TGTGCCAGCAGCACGGGACTAGCGGGCACCGGGGAGCTGTTTTTT.

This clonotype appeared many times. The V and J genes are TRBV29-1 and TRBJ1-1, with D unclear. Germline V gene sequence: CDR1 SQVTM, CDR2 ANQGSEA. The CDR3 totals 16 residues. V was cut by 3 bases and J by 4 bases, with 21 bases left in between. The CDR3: CSVDRASITLSTEAFF. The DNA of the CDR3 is TGCAGCGTTGATCGCGCGAGTATTACACTCAGCACTGAAGCTTTCTTT.

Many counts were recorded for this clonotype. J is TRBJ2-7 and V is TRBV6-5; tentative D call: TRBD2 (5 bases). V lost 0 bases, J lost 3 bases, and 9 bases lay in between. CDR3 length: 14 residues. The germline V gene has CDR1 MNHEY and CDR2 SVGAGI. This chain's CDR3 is CASSYSKGSYEQYF. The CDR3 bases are TGTGCCAGCAGTTACTCGAAAGGGAGCTACGAGCAGTACTTC.

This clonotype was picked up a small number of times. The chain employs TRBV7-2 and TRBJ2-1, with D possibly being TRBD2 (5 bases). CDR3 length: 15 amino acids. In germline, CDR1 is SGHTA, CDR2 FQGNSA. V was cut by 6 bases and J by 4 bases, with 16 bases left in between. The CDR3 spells CASRMWASGYNEQFF. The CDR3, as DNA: TGTGCCAGCAGAATGTGGGCCAGCGGATACAATGAGCAGTTCTTC.

The CDR3 is CSAIVLAGGTDEQFF. Written as DNA, the CDR3 is TGCAGTGCGATAGTTCTAGCGGGGGGAACCGATGAGCAGTTCTTC. This chain uses TRBV20-1 with TRBJ2-1; TRBD2 matches at 11 bases. The junction had 12 bases not matched to a gene; V was cut back by 6 bases and J by 8 bases. The CDR3 is 15 amino acids. Germline V CDR1 and CDR2: DFQATT, SNEGSKA (reference sequence).

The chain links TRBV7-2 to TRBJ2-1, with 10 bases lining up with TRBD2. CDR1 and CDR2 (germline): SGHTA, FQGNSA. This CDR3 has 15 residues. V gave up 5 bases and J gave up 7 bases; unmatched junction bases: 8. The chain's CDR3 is CASSRDGTSENEQFF. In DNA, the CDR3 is TGTGCCAGCAGCCGCGACGGGACTAGCGAGAATGAGCAGTTCTTC.

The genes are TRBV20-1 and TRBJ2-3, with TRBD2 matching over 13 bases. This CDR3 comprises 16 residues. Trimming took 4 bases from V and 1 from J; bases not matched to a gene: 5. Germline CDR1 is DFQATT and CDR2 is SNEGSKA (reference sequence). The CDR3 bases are TGCAGTGCTATTCGACTAGCGGGGGGCGGCACAGATACGCAGTATTTT. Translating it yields CSAIRLAGGGTDTQYF.